Listed below are T cell receptor beta chains from one sample, sequenced in a study of CD8+ T cells in alopecia areata. Measured with immunoSEQ multiplex PCR; TCRdb has only the in-frame clones, and not every one. The sample holds 90,000 to 120,000 clones, 84% seen once. The specimen was CD8+ T cells sorted from blood, collected at week 24, from a patient treated with tofacitinib. These receptor sequences come from a human donor with alopecia areata. CDR3s include the opening cysteine and the closing phenylalanine or tryptophan. The order of the fields is V gene, CDR3 protein.

TRBV5-6 | CASSKSRRQGADIQYF
TRBV7-9 | CASSLEATSGGEQYF
TRBV7-9 | CASSPTQGLSTEAFF
TRBV4-3 | CASSRRDRDDEQYF
TRBV7-9 | CASSSRQGTYEQYF
TRBV19 | CASSIDSGLSTDTQYF
TRBV4-1 | CASSQERRGGDYGYTF
TRBV5-6 | CASSLADRGPMNTEAFF
TRBV2 | CASSEAPRESLLYGYTF
TRBV6-1 | CASRGSASYYGYTF
TRBV11-2 | CASSTSTGTLEKLFF
TRBV7-6 | CASSPYNEKLFF
TRBV27 | CASSLLGGVDEQFF
TRBV29-1 | CSVDGRGMNTEAFF
TRBV6-5 | CASWGSPTDTQYF
TRBV11-2 | CASSPDRVSQETQYF
TRBV30 | CAWRQETYNEQFF
TRBV29-1 | CSVEGADEQFF
TRBV27 | CASSLSLIPDTEAFF
TRBV7-9 | CASSPPPTEGDEQYF
TRBV7-6 | CASSPDGTATNEKLFF
TRBV7-2 | CASSHGLGSYEQYF
TRBV4-1 | CASSQDRVDGYTF
TRBV2 | CASSAFREERRTDTQYF
TRBV7-9 | CASSFGQRNQETQYF
TRBV15 | CATSSTGTAGFGYTF
TRBV14 | CASSQDYCGLNQPQHF
TRBV19 | CASSIVRSQPQHF